These 10 T cell receptor beta chains share one sample of origin, sequenced in a study of memory CD4+ T cells and cytomegalovirus serostatus. The sort gate was single viable CD3+CD4+CD8-CD45RO+ cells for memory CD4+ T cells. TCRdb's table, derived via immunoSEQ multiplex PCR, lists solely in-frame clones and lacks some. The table includes about 40,000 clones, around 79% detected once. The specimen was memory CD4+ T cells from blood. These receptors were obtained from an adult in good health and CMV-seronegative.

The CDR3 bases are TGTGCCAGCAGCCTAGAAGAAGAGACCCAGTACTTC. It encodes CASSLEEETQYF. This chain uses TRBV7-8 with TRBJ2-5; D unresolved. V was cut by 5 bases and J by 3 bases, with 7 bases left in between. From germline, CDR1 is SGHVS and CDR2 FQNEAQ. This CDR3 contains 12 residues. Drawing the rest from reference TRBV7-8 and TRBJ2-5, the complete variable domain is GAGVSQSPRYKVAKRGQDVALRCDPISGHVSLFWYQQALGQGPEFLTYFQNEAQLDKSGLPSDRFFAERPEGSVSTLKIQRTQQEDSAVYLCASSLEEETQYFGPGTRLLVL.

The rearrangement uses TRBV7-2 and TRBJ1-2; perhaps TRBD1 as D (5 bases). V was trimmed by 5 bases and J by 4 bases, leaving 14 bases between them. The CDR3 is 14 amino acids. The germline V gene encodes CDR1 SGHTA and CDR2 FQGNSA. CDR3 nucleotides: TGTGCCAGCAGCCCAGAAAGGGGAGGCTATGGCTACACCTTC. Translation: CASSPERGGYGYTF.

The chain recombines TRBV4-3 with TRBJ1-1; D call uncertain. Germline V gene lookup returns CDR1 LGHNA and CDR2 YSLEER. This CDR3 region has 14 residues. Trimming shortened V by 0 bases and J by 3 bases, and 8 bases separated the two germline ends. The chain's CDR3 is CASSQDAGYTEAFF. CDR3 bases: TGCGCCAGCAGCCAAGATGCGGGGTACACTGAAGCTTTCTTT.

This clone appeared a few times. J is TRBJ2-6 and V is TRBV2; 7 nucleotides match TRBD1. The germline V gene encodes CDR1 SNHLY and CDR2 FYNNEI. The ends lost 6 bases at V and 0 bases at J; junction bases unmatched: 11. The CDR3 covers 18 residues. The CDR3 loop reads CASRGPEGAYSGANVLTF. The CDR3 DNA sequence: TGTGCCAGCAGGGGGCCTGAGGGGGCTTACTCTGGGGCCAACGTCCTGACTTTC.

This chain links TRBV11-2 with TRBJ2-7; D may match TRBD1 or TRBD2 (5 bases each). Germline values: CDR1 SGHAT, CDR2 FQNNGV. V lost 5 bases to trimming and J lost 7 bases, with 9 bases between them. The CDR3 loop spans 11 amino acids. The CDR3, as DNA: TGTGCCAGCAGCCCGGGACGGGAGCAGTACTTC. It translates to CASSPGREQYF.

This sequence joins TRBV19 and TRBJ2-3; possible D gene TRBD2, 6 bases. Trimming took off 5 bases at V and 2 bases at J, with 26 bases between the two ends. CDR1 and CDR2 (germline): LNHDA, SQIVND (reference sequence). The CDR3 extends over 19 amino acids. CDR3 amino acids: CASSDSQWAGGRPTDTQYF. In nucleotides, the CDR3 is TGTGCCAGTAGTGATTCGCAGTGGGCCGGAGGGAGACCCACAGATACGCAGTATTTT.

The chain is built from TRBV5-8 and TRBJ2-5, with 7 bases identical to TRBD1. Germline CDR1 and CDR2: SGHTS and YDEGEE. V lost 4 bases and J lost 5; bases outside the gene matches: 5. The CDR3 contains 13 residues. The CDR3 spells CASSVQGVETQYF. The CDR3 coding sequence is TGTGCCAGCAGCGTTCAGGGGGTCGAGACCCAGTACTTC.

The CDR3: CASSITQGWPQHF. Here the CDR3 DNA reads TGTGCCAGTAGTATCACACAGGGATGGCCCCAGCATTTT. This sequence joins TRBV19 and TRBJ1-5, with a possible D match to TRBD1 (6 bases). From germline, CDR1 is LNHDA and CDR2 SQIVND (reference sequence). V was trimmed by 3 bases and J by 9 bases, leaving 12 bases between them. The CDR3 consists of 13 residues.

The rearrangement uses TRBV19 and TRBJ2-7; D may be TRBD1 or TRBD2 (5 bases each). This CDR3 is 14 amino acids long. The V and J ends lost 3 bases and 3 bases respectively, with 12 bases between them. Per germline, CDR1 LNHDA and CDR2 SQIVND (reference sequence). The CDR3 nucleotides are TGTGCCAGTAGTATGAGGGGTCTCCTCTACGAGCAGTACTTC. Translating it yields CASSMRGLLYEQYF.

The gene calls are TRBV11-2 and TRBJ2-1; the match to TRBD1 covers 9 bases. The germline gives CDR1 SGHAT, CDR2 FQNNGV. The V gene end was trimmed by 7 bases and the J gene end by 6 bases; junction bases not matched to a gene: 10. This CDR3 comprises 15 residues. CDR3 region: CASTPRQGVRNEQFF. CDR3 nucleotide sequence: TGTGCCAGCACACCCAGACAGGGGGTACGCAATGAGCAGTTCTTC.